The 21 T cell receptor beta chains in this list originate from one sample, sequenced in a study of blood T cells in healthy people across ages (dated by TCRdb to the mid-2010s). The library was generated by 5' RACE. Sequenced using an Illumina HiSeq 2500. A second 7 to 11 cycle PCR used a sample-barcoded 5' primer and a J-beta primer mix. TCRdb reprocessed the public reads (quality trimming at Q25 with fastp, clone calling with MiXCR) and kept in-frame beta chains. Identical CDR3 proteins give one entry, which carries the most common genes and DNA. The table for this sample lists more than 1,000,000 distinct CDR3 sequences; about 23% of them were counted only once. Together, the top ten hold around 0.75% of the sample. The data were also submitted as part of a second study, on T cells of mothers and their children.

Material: blood. All receptors derive from a girl aged 2 to 9 in good health.

CDR3 DNA: TGTGCCAGCAGTACTAGCGGGATCGGAGAGCAGTACTTC. Protein product: CASSTSGIGEQYF. The V and J genes are TRBV3-1 and TRBJ2-7; 10 nucleotides agree with TRBD2. J gave up 7 bases and V 6 bases, and 6 bases lay outside the gene matches. The germline gives CDR1 LGHDT, CDR2 YNNKEL (reference sequence). The CDR3 has 13 amino acids.

This clonotype was counted at least ten times. V gene TRBV5-1 combines with J gene TRBJ2-1; TRBD1 agrees at 7 bases. Germline V lookup: CDR1 SGHRS, CDR2 YFSETQ. This CDR3 spans 16 amino acids. V gave up 8 bases and J gave up 0 bases; unmatched junction bases: 11. In DNA form, the CDR3 reads TGCGCCAGTAATCGGGACAGCGAGTCCTCCTACAATGAGCAGTTCTTC. Residues: CASNRDSESSYNEQFF.

CDR3 DNA: TGTGCCATCAGTGAGAGAGGTGGGCCTAGTGAAGATACGCAGTATTTT. Its protein product is CAISERGGPSEDTQYF. This chain joins TRBV10-3 and TRBJ2-3; D is undetermined. V lost 2 bases, J lost 5 bases, and 17 bases lay in between. The CDR3 runs to 16 residues. Germline V gives CDR1 ENHRY, CDR2 SYGVKD.

This clonotype came up once. The rearrangement uses TRBV13 and TRBJ1-6; D remains ambiguous. The CDR3 consists of 15 residues. Trimming removed 7 bases at V and 0 bases at J, with 10 bases between. Germline CDR1 PRHDT, CDR2 FYEKMQ (reference sequence). The CDR3 protein is CASKWWTSYNSPLHF. As DNA, the CDR3 is TGTGCCAGCAAGTGGTGGACCTCCTATAATTCACCCCTCCACTTT.

In this sample, this clonotype turned up a few times. The V gene is TRBV20-1, the J gene TRBJ2-7, with 12 bases identical to TRBD2. V dropped 8 bases and J dropped 4; count of bases not matched to a gene: 6. The CDR3 consists of 13 residues. Per germline, CDR1 DFQATT and CDR2 SNEGSKA (reference sequence). In DNA, the CDR3 is TGCAGTCTTGGACTAGCGGGGAGGTACGAGCAGTACTTC. Translated, it gives CSLGLAGRYEQYF.

This clonotype was detected only a few times. The chain uses TRBV7-9 and TRBJ2-7; D perhaps matches TRBD1 (6 bases). V dropped 4 bases and J dropped 2 bases, with 12 bases sitting between them. The CDR3 is made up of 14 amino acids. CDR1 is SEHNR and CDR2 is FQNEAQ in the germline V gene (reference sequence). Here the CDR3 DNA reads TGTGCCAGCAGCTCGCAGGGGCGCCCCTACGAGCAGTACTTC. Residues: CASSSQGRPYEQYF.

This clonotype was seen at least ten times. The chain uses TRBV6-2 or TRBV6-3 and TRBJ2-7, with 7 bases lining up with TRBD1. The V segment lost 5 bases and the J segment 3 bases; nucleotides outside the gene matches: 1. This CDR3 has 12 amino acids. From germline, CDR1 is MNHEY and CDR2 SVGEGT. CDR3 DNA sequence: TGTGCCAGCAGTACAGGGGACTACGAGCAGTACTTC. Protein product: CASSTGDYEQYF.

This clonotype is a singleton in its sample. The CDR3 reads CSVAPGQSTGELFF. CDR3 sequence (DNA): TGCAGCGTGGCACCGGGACAGTCCACCGGGGAGCTGTTTTTT. J is TRBJ2-2 and V is TRBV29-1, with 7 bases lining up with TRBD1. The germline gives CDR1 SQVTM, CDR2 ANQGSEA. V shed 6 bases and J 4 bases; nucleotides not matched to a gene: 8. CDR3 length equals 14 residues.

This clonotype was seen more than once but under ten times. This chain connects TRBV29-1 to TRBJ2-3; D call uncertain. Trimming removed 5 bases at V and 2 bases at J, with 17 bases between. Looked up from germline, CDR1 is SQVTM and CDR2 is ANQGSEA. The CDR3 contains 15 residues. The CDR3 here is CSVQQELLYTDTQYF. The CDR3 bases are TGCAGCGTTCAGCAGGAACTCCTCTACACAGATACGCAGTATTTT.

Only a few counts were recorded for this clonotype. J is TRBJ2-5 and V is TRBV27; 9 bases fit TRBD1. The CDR3 is made up of 15 amino acids. CDR1 and CDR2 from the germline V gene are MNHEY and SMNVEV (reference sequence). V lost 5 bases to trimming and J lost 3 bases; unmatched junction nucleotides: 7. Here the CDR3 reads CASSPHRTGEETQYF. The CDR3 bases are TGTGCCAGCAGTCCCCACCGGACAGGGGAAGAGACCCAGTACTTC.

The rearrangement joins TRBV9 to TRBJ2-1, with 15 bases matching TRBD2. V lost 3 bases and J lost 8; bases outside the gene matches: 12. CDR3 length equals 18 residues. Germline V lookup: CDR1 SGDLS, CDR2 YYNGEE. For the CDR3, the DNA is TGTGCCAGCAGCGCAGACTGGACTAGCGGGAGGGTTATGGATGAGCAGTTCTTC. This gives the protein CASSADWTSGRVMDEQFF.

The CDR3 reads CASSLVTSGRLGEQFF. The DNA for the CDR3 is TGTGCCAGCAGCTTAGTAACTAGCGGGAGATTGGGTGAGCAGTTCTTC. The J gene is TRBJ2-7, the V gene TRBV13; TRBD2 matches 11 bases. The end of the DNA fits TRBJ2-1 better, so the J call may be wrong. Germline-derived CDR1 and CDR2 are PRHDT and FYEKMQ (reference sequence). The CDR3 is 16 amino acids.

The chain links TRBV20-1 to TRBJ2-1, with D possibly being TRBD2 (6 bases). The germline V gene has CDR1 DFQATT and CDR2 SNEGSKA (reference sequence). Trimming removed 5 bases from V and 0 bases from J, with 14 bases in between. The CDR3 length is 15 residues. The CDR3 bases are TGCAGTGCTCGGTCTAGCGCCAGCTCCTACAATGAGCAGTTCTTC. Residues: CSARSSASSYNEQFF.

This clonotype was counted only a few times. At one of its ends the junction is not consistent with the germline gene, which may arise from a read error. The rearrangement joins TRBV29-1 to TRBJ2-6, with a weak D call TRBD1 (5 bases). Germline V gene data show CDR1 as SQVTM and CDR2 as ANQGSEA. There are 16 residues in the CDR3. This CDR3 is CSVDRAAGSGANVLTF. The CDR3 DNA reads as TGCAGCGTTGATAGGGCAGCAGGATCTGGGGCCAACGTCCTGACCTTC.

V usage is TRBV29-1 and J usage is TRBJ1-1; D might be TRBD1 (6 bases). CDR3 length equals 12 residues. V was clipped by 5 bases and J by 6 bases, with 13 bases between them. Germline values: CDR1 SQVTM, CDR2 ANQGSEA. The CDR3 sequence: CSVYREGAEAFF. CDR3 nucleotide sequence: TGCAGCGTTTACCGAGAGGGGGCTGAAGCTTTCTTT.

This chain uses TRBV27 with TRBJ2-5; no definite D call. Germline assignment: CDR1 MNHEY and CDR2 SMNVEV (reference sequence). V lost 6 bases to trimming and J lost 6 bases, with 8 bases between them. The CDR3 covers 11 residues. This CDR3 reads CASRWGKTQYF. The CDR3 nucleotides are TGTGCCAGCAGGTGGGGTAAGACCCAGTACTTC.

This rearrangement joins TRBV5-6 to TRBJ2-7, with TRBD2 matching 11 bases. With V trimmed by 0 bases and J by 4 bases, 3 bases remained unmatched. The CDR3 runs 15 residues. CDR1 is SGHDT and CDR2 is YYEEEE in the germline V gene. The CDR3 here is CASSLGSGRVYEQYF. DNA for the CDR3: TGTGCCAGCAGCTTGGGTAGCGGGAGGGTGTACGAGCAGTACTTC.

This clonotype has more than one count but fewer than ten. V gene TRBV6-1 combines with J gene TRBJ2-2; TRBD1 matches at 9 bases. The CDR3 contains 15 residues. J was trimmed by 4 bases and V by 6 bases; bases with no gene match: 6. The V gene's germline CDR1 is MNHNS and CDR2 SASEGT. Written as DNA, the CDR3 is TGTGCCAGCAGCCGGACAGGGGCTACCACCGGGGAGCTGTTTTTT. It specifies CASSRTGATTGELFF.

This clonotype was observed a few times. This chain connects TRBV6-2 or TRBV6-3 to TRBJ2-4, with 8 positions matching TRBD2. Losses at the gene ends were 6 bases for V and 14 bases for J; bases not matched to a gene: 9. The CDR3 has 12 amino acids. The germline V gene has CDR1 MNHEY and CDR2 SVGEGT. The CDR3 is CASSLPGGAKYF. The CDR3 region has the DNA TGTGCCAGCAGCCTACCGGGGGGGGCAAAGTACTTC.

The rearrangement joins TRBV11-3 to TRBJ2-4; either TRBD1 or TRBD2 may supply D (5 bases each). CDR3 length: 12 residues. Germline values: CDR1 SGHNT, CDR2 YENEEA. V dropped 5 bases and J dropped 8 bases, with 10 bases sitting between them. The CDR3 DNA follows: TGTGCCAGCAGCATTGGGACGGACATTCAGTACTTC. The encoded protein is CASSIGTDIQYF.

Only a few counts were recorded for this clonotype. The rearrangement uses TRBV7-3 and TRBJ2-1, with TRBD2 identical over 11 bases. The trim removed 1 base at V and 6 bases at J, leaving 2 bases unmatched. Germline CDR1 reads SGHTA; CDR2 reads FQGTGA. The CDR3 has 15 amino acids. CDR3 loop: CASSLIAGGANEQFF. The CDR3 DNA follows: TGTGCCAGCAGCTTAATAGCGGGAGGGGCCAATGAGCAGTTCTTC. Full variable domain (remainder filled in from reference TRBV7-3 and TRBJ2-1): GAGVSQTPSNKVTEKGKYVELRCDPISGHTALYWYRQSLGQGPEFLIYFQGTGAADDSGLPNDRFFAVRPEGSVSTLKIQRTERGDSAVYLCASSLIAGGANEQFFGPGTRLTVL.